These 14 T cell receptor beta chains share one sample of origin, sequenced in a study of OX40 agonist ivuxolimab in advanced cancers. Sequencing was performed with immunoSEQ multiplex PCR; in TCRdb, only in-frame clones are kept and a portion is missing. The profile shows fewer than 70,000 clones, about 88% of them singletons. The specimen was CD4+ or CD8+ T cells sorted from blood, collected in a trial of the OX40 agonist ivuxolimab. These receptor sequences come from an adult with an advanced solid tumor such as melanoma, head and neck, liver or kidney cancer.

The chain is built from TRBV29-1 and TRBJ2-7; D may correspond to TRBD1 or TRBD2 (5 bases each). Trimming took 3 bases from V and 3 from J, leaving 9 bases between them. The germline V gene encodes CDR1 SQVTM and CDR2 ANQGSEA. The CDR3 extends over 12 amino acids. The CDR3 coding sequence is TGCAGCGTTGACGGGACCGGCTACGAGCAGTACTTC. It is translated as CSVDGTGYEQYF.

J is TRBJ1-1 and V is TRBV13; D not resolved. The germline gives CDR1 PRHDT, CDR2 FYEKMQ (reference sequence). V lost 2 bases and J lost 8, with 12 bases in between. The CDR3 contains 13 residues. CDR3 protein: CASSLRRASEAFF. DNA of the CDR3: TGTGCCAGCAGCTTACGCCGGGCCAGCGAAGCTTTCTTT.

This clone appeared a single time. The rearrangement joins TRBV30 to TRBJ2-3, with D possibly called TRBD1 or TRBD2 (6 bases each). The CDR3 is 14 residues long. V shed 4 bases and J shed 2 bases, with 13 bases lying between them. Germline assignment: CDR1 GTSNPN and CDR2 SVGIG (reference sequence). CDR3 DNA sequence: TGTGCCTGGAAGAAAAGGGGGGCCACAGATACGCAGTATTTT. Translating it yields CAWKKRGATDTQYF.

The rearrangement joins TRBV5-4 to TRBJ2-3; D unresolved. This CDR3 is 15 amino acids long. Germline V gene sequence: CDR1 SGHNT, CDR2 YYREEE (reference sequence). V lost 2 bases to trimming and J lost 2 bases, with 12 bases between them. The DNA of the CDR3 is TGTGCCAGCAGCTTCGGCGCTCAAATCACAGATACGCAGTATTTT. It translates to CASSFGAQITDTQYF.

J is TRBJ1-2 and V is TRBV5-1; no firm D call. Germline V gene data show CDR1 as SGHRS and CDR2 as YFSETQ. The CDR3 covers 13 residues. Trimming pared 5 bases from V and 4 bases from J, leaving 12 bases between. The CDR3 nucleotides read TGCGCCAGCAGGCTAGGATTGGGCTATGGCTACACCTTC. Amino acid sequence: CASRLGLGYGYTF.

About this clone itself: In the same sample, other DNA sequences code for this CDR3. The chain joins TRBV19 to TRBJ1-2, with TRBD1 as a possible D gene (6 bases). Germline CDR1 reads LNHDA; CDR2 reads SQIVND (reference sequence). The CDR3 has 13 residues. V lost 10 bases and J 7 bases, leaving 19 bases between the germline ends. CDR3 in amino acids: CATQPLQGGGYTF. DNA for the CDR3: TGTGCCACTCAACCCCTACAGGGAGGTGGCTACACCTTC.

This chain connects TRBV4-1 to TRBJ1-1; weak D call: TRBD1 (5 bases). The length of the CDR3 is 14 residues. The V gene's germline CDR1 is MGHRA and CDR2 YSYEKL. The V end lost 1 base, the J end lost 7 bases, and 13 bases lay between the germline ends. CDR3 in amino acids: CASSQGPRAGEAFF. The CDR3 bases are TGCGCCAGCAGCCAAGGCCCCAGGGCGGGTGAAGCTTTCTTT.

The CDR3 bases are TGTGCCAGCAGCTTAGACCCACATGGCTACACCTTC. This codes for CASSLDPHGYTF. The chain employs TRBV7-2 and TRBJ1-2; D unresolved. The CDR3 length is 12 residues. The V gene lost 1 base and the J gene lost 6 bases, with 6 bases spanning the gap. The germline V gene has CDR1 SGHTA and CDR2 FQGNSA.

The chain couples TRBV5-1 to TRBJ2-7; TRBD1 matches at 7 bases. After removal of 3 bases from V and 0 bases from J, the junction contained 9 bases not matched to a gene. CDR3 length: 16 amino acids. Germline-derived CDR1 and CDR2 are SGHRS and YFSETQ. As DNA, the CDR3 is TGCGCCAGCAGCTGGGGTAACAGGGGCGGCTCCTACGAGCAGTACTTC. Translated: CASSWGNRGGSYEQYF.

The CDR3 protein is CASSIPLRGCWPLHF. CDR3 in DNA: TGTGCCAGCAGCATACCCCTGCGCGGCTGCTGGCCCCTCCACTTT. This chain uses TRBV21-1 with TRBJ1-6. TRBV21-1 is a listed pseudogene. CDR3 length: 15 residues.

The chain links TRBV20-1 to TRBJ2-1; D gene ambiguous. Trimming left V 1 base short and J 5 bases short, with 3 bases between. Looked up from germline, CDR1 is DFQATT and CDR2 is SNEGSKA (reference sequence). The length of the CDR3 is 11 residues. CDR3: CSARGHNEQFF. CDR3 bases: TGCAGTGCTAGAGGTCACAATGAGCAGTTCTTC.

V and J are TRBV5-1 and TRBJ2-5; D is uncertain. The CDR3 runs 14 residues. Germline loops: CDR1 SGHRS, CDR2 YFSETQ. V gave up 2 bases and J gave up 2 bases, with 10 bases separating them. The CDR3 DNA follows: TGCGCCAGCAGCTTACAAAGACCGCAAGAGACCCAGTACTTC. It codes for CASSLQRPQETQYF.

The rearrangement uses TRBV5-1 and TRBJ1-1, with 8 bases matching TRBD1. The CDR3 sequence is 17 residues long. Germline-derived CDR1 and CDR2 are SGHRS and YFSETQ. After removal of 0 bases from V and 0 bases from J, the junction contained 7 bases not matched to a gene. For the CDR3, the DNA is TGCGCCAGCAGCTTGGCCCTAAGGACAGGGTTGAACACTGAAGCTTTCTTT. Its protein product is CASSLALRTGLNTEAFF.

As for this clone: The junction departs from the called germline gene at one end, perhaps through a read error. V is TRBV7-7 and J is TRBJ1-5; no reliable D call. The CDR3 totals 15 residues. Germline values: CDR1 SSHAT, CDR2 FNYEAQ (reference sequence). This CDR3 is CASSFSCVRAVPQHF. The CDR3 DNA reads as TGTGCTAGCAGCTTTTCCTGCGTTAGGGCGGTGCCCCAGCATTTT.